This T cell receptor beta chain was documented in a study of T cells in Graves' hyperthyroidism and ophthalmopathy. Trimming removed 5 bases from V and 8 bases from J, with 12 bases in between. CDR3 length: 12 residues. This clonotype was detected ten times or more. What was amplified from RNA transcripts were TCR beta CDR3 regions. TCR CDR3 regions were first amplified by RT-PCR with HTBI primers. TCRdb called the multiplex PCR reads again in MiXCR, with one record for every CDR3 protein. The table has 540,000 or so distinct CDR3 sequences, about 45% seen once; the top ten hold around 17%. The study excluded patients with uncontrolled infection, other autoimmune disease, pregnancy or lactation. Diagnoses were made from clinical symptoms, serum measures (thyroxine and TRAb), thyroid ultrasound and orbital computed tomography.

The specimen sequenced was peripheral blood or thyroid tissue (not recorded which). The TCR was taken from an adult woman with Graves' disease, either hyperthyroidism or ophthalmopathy (not recorded which). V usage is TRBV12-3 or TRBV12-4 and J usage is TRBJ1-2; D might be TRBD1 (5 bases). The CDR3 DNA is TGTGCCAGCAGTCTCGGCAGGGCGGGCTACACCTTC. Translating gives CASSLGRAGYTF.